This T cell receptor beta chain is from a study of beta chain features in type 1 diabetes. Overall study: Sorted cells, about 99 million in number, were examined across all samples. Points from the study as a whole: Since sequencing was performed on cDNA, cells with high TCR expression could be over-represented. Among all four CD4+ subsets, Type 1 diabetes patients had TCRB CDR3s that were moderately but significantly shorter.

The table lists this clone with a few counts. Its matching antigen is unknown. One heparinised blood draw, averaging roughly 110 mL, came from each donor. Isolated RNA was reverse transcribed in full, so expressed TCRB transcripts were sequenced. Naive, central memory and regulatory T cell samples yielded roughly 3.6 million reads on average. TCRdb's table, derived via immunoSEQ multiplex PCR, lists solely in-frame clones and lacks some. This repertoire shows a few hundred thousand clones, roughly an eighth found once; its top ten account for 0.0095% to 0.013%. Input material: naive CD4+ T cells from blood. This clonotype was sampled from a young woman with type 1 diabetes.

The CDR3 here is CASRPFVGAGVHEQYF. CDR3 nucleotide sequence: TGTGCCAGCAGACCGTTCGTCGGTGCGGGAGTCCACGAGCAGTACTTC. V usage is TRBV28 and J usage is TRBJ2-7; 7 bases are shared with TRBD2. CDR3 length: 16 amino acids. The J segment lost 5 bases and the V segment lost 6 bases, leaving 16 bases of the junction unmatched. CDR1 is MDHEN and CDR2 is SYDVKM in the germline V gene.